This TCR beta chain was obtained from a study of human T cells and chemical hapten exposure. About the study: Diagnoses of alopecia areata, totalis or universalis occurred in mostly female patients.

TCRdb reprocessed the RACE reads via MiXCR and lists one record per CDR3 protein. The top ten hold approximately 3.9% of the sample, which has tens of thousands of distinct CDR3 sequences, roughly 9.1% seen once. The CDR3 loop spans 15 amino acids. Germline V lookup: CDR1 MNHEY, CDR2 SMNVEV (reference sequence). V was pared by 6 bases and J by 1 base, with 15 bases between. The sample's time point: pre-sensitization, week 0. The treatment was: therapeutic diphenylcyclopropenone sensitization with weekly scalp DPC. The chain joins TRBV27 to TRBJ2-5; TRBD2 is a possible D gene (6 bases). The clonotype originates from a middle-aged woman with alopecia areata. Some clones in this sample may be carry-over from other donors' samples. Here the sequenced sample was whole blood, taken in connection with sensitization to the hapten diphenylcyclopropenone (DPC). CDR3 in amino acids: CASRSLLGGQETQYF. The CDR3 nucleotides are TGTGCCAGCAGATCACTCCTCGGGGGCCAAGAGACCCAGTACTTC.